The entry below gives a single T cell receptor beta chain sequence along with its context. Its antigen is unknown. Libraries were constructed by the immunoSEQ multiplex PCR assay. For the multiplex PCR, a mixture combining 60 forward primers for TCR Vbeta segments and 13 reverse primers for TCR Jbeta segments was used. The CDR3 region of rearranged TCR beta genes was amplified from genomic DNA by a multiplex PCR assay. Amplified TCR beta libraries were sequenced as 87-base-pair reads on the Illumina HiSeq System. The study's own analysis went as follows. In a later analysis, tens of millions of unique TCR beta chains were counted across the approximately 640 repertoires, and approximately 11 million of these chains were shared by at least two donors. Raw reads were error-corrected and collapsed into unique sequences by a nearest-neighbor algorithm in which closely related sequences were merged to remove PCR and sequencing errors. V, D and J gene segments were assigned by aligning CDR3 sequences to IMGT reference sequences. Each retained sequence needed at least a six-nucleotide match to both a V gene segment and a J gene segment. Rearrangements were classified as productive when the CDR3 lacked stop codons and remained in frame with V and J, and all other rearrangements were classified as non-productive. Following IMGT convention, CDR3 was defined as the stretch from the second conserved V-encoded cysteine up to the conserved J-encoded phenylalanine. Sequences without an unambiguous match to a single V gene segment were excluded from the earlier analysis of about 600 of the donors. In an earlier analysis of approximately 610 of the donors, V segments were called functional above 56.7% productive rearrangements and were called segregating when the between-donor standard deviation exceeded 5%. A statistical classification framework was built for diagnosing cytomegalovirus status from the catalog of TCR beta chain sequences. A later analysis assigned V and J genes by comparing TCR nucleotide sequences with IMGT/GENE-DB human TR gene sequences. Using the TCRdist pipeline, a later analysis assigned CDR3 sequences along with most-parsimonious VDJ recombination scenarios. In a later analysis, each TCR beta chain was defined by its CDR3 amino acid sequence together with its V-gene family, and reads without a unique V-gene family were excluded. A later analysis removed 450 to 600 highly shared, low-generation-probability nucleotide sequences to deal with suspected cross-contamination and a sequencing artifact. In a later analysis, a clonal expansion index for each public chain was calculated from normalized within-repertoire ranks of inferred template counts. In a later analysis, generation probabilities were computed using a VDJ recombination model fitted to out-of-frame rearrangements, and the results were checked against IGoR. In a later analysis, hypergeometric tests were used to score TCR-TCR, TCR-HLA and TCR-CMV co-occurrence, with a repertoire-size bias correction applied to TCR pairs. False discovery rates were estimated in a later analysis by permuting HLA or CMV assignments 20 times. In a later analysis, co-occurring TCRs were grouped using DBSCAN, with TCRdist sequence similarity added in when clustering inside HLA-allele-positive subsets. Repertoires with fewer than 30,000 or more than 120,000 public chains were left out of co-occurrence clustering, as were about 5 repertoires with anomalous nucleotide sharing. TCRdb provides this immuneACCESS table in a form limited to in-frame rearrangements. Some clones are lacking; in checked studies, under half of them reflect an unresolved V gene, and why the rest are absent is not known. Clone size and the V and J calls come from that table; the DNA yielded D and trimming. This sample's clone table shows 120,000 to 150,000 clones. The ten largest clonotypes hold roughly 1.6% of the sample.

This entry is derived from a study of cytomegalovirus exposure and HLA in healthy donors (dated by TCRdb to 2017 to 2019). Regarding the complete study: In an earlier analysis of some 550 of the donors, less than 350 Gb of sequence data and some 100 million unique TCR beta sequences from some 170 million T cells were reported. An early release that covered several hundred HLA-typed donors contained around 300 gigabases of sequencing data and 65 million to 100 million unique TCR sequences. Of the roughly 390 genotyped donors, 81% were placed in the genetic ancestry cluster associated with self-reported Caucasian donors. The study aimed to test whether cataloging public T cell receptors could reveal signatures of past pathogen exposure. The study profiled the T cell repertoires of approximately 700 subjects by immunosequencing and related them to cytomegalovirus serostatus. Besides the first cohort of roughly 640 subjects, a separate validation cohort made up of 95 to 150 different subjects was used. High-throughput TCR immunosequencing, statistical association of individual TCRs with disease status, and machine learning were combined to predict cytomegalovirus infection status. To study patterns of TCR occurrence, a later analysis re-analyzed previously published TCR beta repertoires from 500 to 850 donors and added high-resolution HLA genotyping. The later analysis used no new phenotypic data to find candidate immune exposures, relying instead on TCR beta sequences and their occurrence across donors. To decide whether each TCR beta V gene segment behaved as functional or pseudogenic, an earlier analysis of some 600 of the donors relied on high-throughput TCR beta sequencing. Alongside the repertoire data, information on donor age, sex, ethnicity and CMV serostatus was compiled. In a later genetic analysis, genome-wide SNP genotypes for about 55% of the 666 donors were used, and that subset was treated as a discovery cohort. Every repertoire in the discovery cohort had been generated on one and the same sequencing platform. HLA typing included class I and class II loci at four-digit resolution. The number of typed donors differed by locus: about 620-640 for A, B, C, DRB1 and DQB1; approximately 540 for DQA1; fewer than 610 for DPA1; and roughly 450 for DPB1. Four to six DR-DQ haplotypes were handled as single units for association and clustering, since linkage in the cohort was strong. Among about 390 genotyped donors of the cohort, an average of around 240,000 unique TCR beta nucleotide sequences were sequenced per donor, roughly 20% of them non-productive.

From a lookup of the germline V gene, CDR1 and CDR2 are MNHEY and SVGAGI. At the junction V is shortened by 4 bases and J by 4 bases, with 13 bases in between. Including the terminal cysteine and phenylalanine, the CDR3 comprises 14 residues. Only the CDR3 DNA is retained, 42 bases long and in frame from the first base. What the authors observed across the whole study: A group of highly shared sequence variants was considered likely to be a technical artifact of the sequencing pipeline. In vitro tests confirmed that three of the cytomegalovirus-associated TCR beta chains recognize cytomegalovirus antigens. Compared with equally common non-associated chains, HLA-associated TCR beta chains in a later analysis were more clonally expanded and had lower generation probabilities. The cohort was sequenced for TCR beta chains only, and without alpha or paired-chain data the features that could be detected were limited. Immune exposure information for the cohort was limited to CMV serostatus. Because HLA typing was missing for some donors at each locus, association tests included only the typed subset. At a false discovery rate of 0.05, a later analysis linked some 17,000 TCR beta sequences to specific HLA alleles. The study gave a list of more than 150 TCR beta chains associated with cytomegalovirus. About 17 rarely observed V segments, including chromosome 9 orphons, were excluded from the earlier analysis of some 590 of the donors because counts were too low. An association between a missense DCLRE1C variant and V-gene and J-gene trimming of TCR beta chains was found in a later genetic analysis and replicated in an independent cohort. The 87-base-pair reads could not distinguish some IMGT-functional V segments, including TRBV6-2 and TRBV6-3, so those segments were excluded. The authors suggested that the approach could potentially be generalized to other disease states and immunological phenotypes. The classifier was reported to diagnose cytomegalovirus status with high specificity and sensitivity in both the original and validation cohorts. Roughly uniform sequencing depth across donors was assumed in presence/absence analyses, although this assumption may not hold. In a later analysis, several top co-occurrence clusters were reported to appear linked to parvovirus B19, influenza, CMV and Epstein-Barr virus. In a later analysis, TCR association rates were found to vary across HLA loci, with the most associated TCRs seen for DRB1 alleles and the fewest for HLA-C alleles. In an earlier analysis of approximately 590 of the donors, most TCR beta V segments appeared in productive rearrangements about 87% or about 30% of the time, broadly matching IMGT annotations. Most TCR sequences were seen in very few donors, while some public TCRs were found in many individuals. Most CMV-associated TCR beta chains appeared to be HLA-restricted in a later analysis, and the HLA associations seemed to be driven largely by CMV exposure. When HLA alleles, especially DR and DQ, strongly co-occurred, TCR associations were difficult to assign to individual alleles. A further reported finding was that TCR beta sequences accurately predicted the HLA-A and HLA-B alleles for most subjects in the first cohort. Linkage disequilibrium might explain the correlated functional status among segregating V segments, but an unknown experimental factor could not be ruled out. A later genetic analysis reported fewer N-insertions in productive TCRs among donors in an Asian-associated ancestry cluster than the approximately 670-donor mean.

The cohort was made up of several hundred healthy bone marrow donors. At the time of sampling, all cohort members were nominally healthy, though unrecorded immune exposures were likely present. The donor tested CMV seronegative and was one of the 352 seronegative cohort members. Every donor gave a peripheral blood sample, and the peripheral blood mononuclear cells from that sample were used for TCR beta sequencing. Genomic DNA extraction from the blood cell samples was performed with the Qiagen DNeasy Blood Extraction Kit. The chain employs TRBV6-5 and TRBJ1-2; tentative D gene TRBD1, with 6 bases matching. The TCR sequence derives from a woman aged 45 to 65 in good health and CMV-seronegative. The sample was PBMCs. The DNA sequence follows: TGTGCCAGCAGTTCGGGGCAGGGGACCTATGGCTACACCTTC. It codes for CASSSGQGTYGYTF.